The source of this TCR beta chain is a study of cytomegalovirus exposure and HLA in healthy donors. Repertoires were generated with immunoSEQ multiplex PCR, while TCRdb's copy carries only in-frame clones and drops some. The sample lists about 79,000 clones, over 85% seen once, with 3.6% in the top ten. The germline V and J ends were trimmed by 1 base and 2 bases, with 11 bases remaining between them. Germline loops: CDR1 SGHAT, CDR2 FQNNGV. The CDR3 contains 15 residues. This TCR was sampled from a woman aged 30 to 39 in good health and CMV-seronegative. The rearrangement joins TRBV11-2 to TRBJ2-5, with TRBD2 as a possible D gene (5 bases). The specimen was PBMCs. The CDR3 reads CASSLARGIQETQYF. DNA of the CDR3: TGTGCCAGCAGCTTAGCCAGAGGGATTCAAGAGACCCAGTACTTC.